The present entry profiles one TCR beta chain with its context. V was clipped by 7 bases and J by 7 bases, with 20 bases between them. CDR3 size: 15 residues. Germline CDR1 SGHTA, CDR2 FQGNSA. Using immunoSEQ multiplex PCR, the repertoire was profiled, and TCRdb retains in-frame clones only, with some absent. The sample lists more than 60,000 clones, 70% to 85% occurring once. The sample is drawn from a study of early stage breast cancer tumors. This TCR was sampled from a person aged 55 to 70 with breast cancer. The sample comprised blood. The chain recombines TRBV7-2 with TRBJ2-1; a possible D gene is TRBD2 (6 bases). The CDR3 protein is CASTPLGLITNEQFF. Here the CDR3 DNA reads TGTGCCAGCACCCCTCTGGGACTGATCACTAATGAGCAGTTCTTC. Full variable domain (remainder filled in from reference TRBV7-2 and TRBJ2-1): GAGVSQSPSNKVTEKGKDVELRCDPISGHTALYWYRQSLGQGLEFLIYFQGNSAPDKSGLPSDRFSAERTGGSVSTLTIQRTQQEDSAVYLCASTPLGLITNEQFFGPGTRLTVL.